The clone carrying this TCR beta chain showed up many times. Its target is unknown. This record belongs to a study of CD8+CD57+ T cells in acquired aplastic anemia. Study information: An average of roughly 2.9 ug of DNA was obtained from sorted CD4+ and CD8+ cells.

Study-level findings and limits: Both patients and controls carried the same twenty-nine CD8+ CDR3 sequences.

Genomic DNA provided the template from which TCR beta VDJ and CDR3 profiles were obtained. TCRdb independently ran MiXCR on the reads; one entry per CDR3 protein. Seen here are over 150,000 distinct CDR3 sequences, more than 60% observed once, and the top ten hold about 42%. Losses at the gene ends were 5 bases for V and 0 bases for J; bases not matched to a gene: 5. The CDR3 is 17 amino acids. Sequencing involved patients with CD8+CD57+ cell expansion previously shown by flow cytometry. The chain links TRBV12-3 or TRBV12-4 to TRBJ2-1; 12 bases are shared with TRBD2. The source material was sorted CD4+, CD8+, or CD8+CD57+ T cells (not recorded which) from PBMCs. The source is a human donor with aplastic anemia. CDR3: CASSPGLAGSSYNEQFF. The CDR3 DNA is TGTGCCAGCAGTCCCGGACTAGCGGGGAGCTCCTACAATGAGCAGTTCTTC.